The source of this T cell receptor beta chain is a study of cytomegalovirus exposure and HLA in healthy donors. Study background: It was reported in a later analysis that the 100 to 150 validation repertoires used the same platform as the approximately 620 first-cohort repertoires. Overall study results and limits: A few chains linked to CMV were shown in vitro to be specific for CMV antigens.

CDR1 and CDR2 from the germline V gene are SGHAT and FQNNGV. The CDR3 has 12 amino acids. With 2 bases removed from V and 9 bases from J, the gap between germline ends came to 8 bases. Clones were read by immunoSEQ multiplex PCR, and TCRdb kept only the in-frame ones, dropping some. The repertoire includes nearly 200,000 clones, about 79% of them detected once, and 13% sits in the top ten. Notes on this clone: No antigen is known for it.

The 120-subject validation cohort, separate from the roughly 700-subject first cohort, included the donors. This clonotype was obtained from a woman aged 25 to 39 in good health and CMV-seropositive. The sample consisted of PBMCs. The chain uses TRBV11-2 and TRBJ2-1, with D unclear. CDR3 DNA: TGTGCCAGCAGCTTAAGTAAGCCTGAGCAGTTCTTC. Amino acid sequence: CASSLSKPEQFF.